This passage covers 16 T cell receptor beta chains from one sample sequenced in a study of T cell responses to AZD1222 COVID-19 vaccine. The protocol was immunoSEQ multiplex PCR, while the TCRdb copy is restricted to in-frame clones and leaves out a portion. The sample holds 100,000 to 150,000 clones, around 87% seen once. The sample here was peripheral blood, taken on day 0 of AZD1222 vaccination. The receptor source for this set is an adult in good health.

V is TRBV12-3 or TRBV12-4 and J is TRBJ2-2; D is undetermined. The CDR3 covers 13 residues. V lost 3 bases and J 6 bases, leaving 8 bases between the germline ends. CDR3 region: CASSFGSAGELFF. As DNA, the CDR3 is TGTGCCAGCAGTTTTGGTTCGGCCGGGGAGCTGTTTTTT.

The chain links TRBV2 to TRBJ1-5; D is uncertain. Trimming pared 5 bases from V and 6 bases from J, leaving 11 bases between. Germline V gene data show CDR1 as SNHLY and CDR2 as FYNNEI. The CDR3 runs to 13 residues. The CDR3 reads CASSRPNGQPQHF. The CDR3 DNA is TGTGCCAGCAGTCGGCCCAACGGTCAGCCCCAGCATTTT.

The CDR3 sequence: CASKRGASSYEQYF. CDR3 sequence (DNA): TGTGCCAGCAAGCGCGGGGCTAGCTCCTACGAGCAGTACTTC. The genes are TRBV2 and TRBJ2-7; D perhaps matches TRBD2 (6 bases). The V gene's germline CDR1 is SNHLY and CDR2 FYNNEI. The CDR3 loop spans 14 amino acids. The V and J ends lost 7 bases and 0 bases respectively, with 13 bases between them. Combining the CDR3 with reference TRBV2 and TRBJ2-7 gives the whole variable domain EPEVTQTPSHQVTQMGQEVILRCVPISNHLYFYWYRQILGQKVEFLVSFYNNEISEKSEIFDDQFSVERPDGSNFTLKIRSTKLEDSAMYFCASKRGASSYEQYFGPGTRLTVT.

This chain links TRBV18 with TRBJ1-1; D not resolved. Trimming removed 3 bases from V and 1 base from J, with 9 bases in between. The CDR3 length is 14 residues. Germline lookup yields CDR1 KGHSH and CDR2 LQKENI. CDR3: CASSPRTANTEAFF. In DNA form, the CDR3 reads TGTGCCAGCTCACCTAGGACGGCGAACACTGAAGCTTTCTTT.

The chain is built from TRBV7-9 and TRBJ1-3, with TRBD1 as a possible D gene (5 bases). The CDR3 extends over 17 amino acids. Trimming shortened V by 3 bases and J by 1 base, and 16 bases separated the two germline ends. Germline V lookup: CDR1 SEHNR, CDR2 FQNEAQ (reference sequence). CDR3 amino acids: CASSFASGTESGNTIYF. The CDR3 DNA reads as TGTGCCAGCAGCTTCGCGAGCGGGACGGAATCTGGAAACACCATATATTTT.

The rearrangement links TRBV5-1 to TRBJ2-7; TRBD1 aligns across 10 bases. The CDR3 spans 14 residues. With V trimmed by 2 bases and J by 3 bases, 2 bases remained unmatched. CDR1 is SGHRS and CDR2 is YFSETQ in the germline V gene. CDR3 amino acids: CASSLRTGGYEQYF. Written as DNA, the CDR3 is TGCGCCAGCAGCTTAAGGACAGGGGGCTACGAGCAGTACTTC.

CDR3 bases: TGTGCCAGCAGTTACTCGAGGGACAGCACCTACGAGCAGTACTTC. This codes for CASSYSRDSTYEQYF. The rearrangement links TRBV6-5 to TRBJ2-7; TRBD1 aligns across 7 bases. Germline V gene data show CDR1 as MNHEY and CDR2 as SVGAGI. This CDR3 comprises 15 residues. The V and J ends lost 0 bases and 2 bases, in that order; junction bases with no gene match: 4.

V and J are TRBV5-4 and TRBJ1-2; TRBD1 matches at 9 bases. The germline V gene has CDR1 SGHNT and CDR2 YYREEE (reference sequence). J lost 7 bases, V lost 7 bases, and 5 bases had no gene match. This CDR3 spans 12 amino acids. The CDR3: CASSDRGGGYTF. DNA for the CDR3: TGTGCCAGCTCCGACAGGGGGGGTGGCTACACCTTC.

The chain has TRBV5-6 and TRBJ2-7; perhaps TRBD1 as D (6 bases). Trimming left V 2 bases short and J 3 bases short, with 15 bases between. Germline lookup yields CDR1 SGHDT and CDR2 YYEEEE. The CDR3 length is 15 residues. The CDR3 here is CASSLVQGLDYEQYF. CDR3 in DNA: TGTGCCAGCAGCTTAGTACAGGGTCTAGACTACGAGCAGTACTTC.

V usage is TRBV30 and J usage is TRBJ1-4; D is undetermined. Trimming took off 6 bases at V and 0 bases at J, with 11 bases between the two ends. This CDR3 region has 14 residues. Germline V gene sequence: CDR1 GTSNPN, CDR2 SVGIG (reference sequence). Written as DNA, the CDR3 is TGTGCCTGCGATATCTCAACAACTAATGAAAAACTGTTTTTT. As protein: CACDISTTNEKLFF.

The rearrangement uses TRBV5-4 and TRBJ1-5, with 8 positions matching TRBD1. Trimming at V came to 5 bases and at J to 0 bases, leaving 7 bases not matched to a gene. Germline V gives CDR1 SGHNT, CDR2 YYREEE (reference sequence). The CDR3 contains 16 residues. The CDR3 DNA is TGTGCCAGCAGGAATACAGGGGGTCATAGCAATCAGCCCCAGCATTTT. Translated, it gives CASRNTGGHSNQPQHF.

The J gene is TRBJ1-1, the V gene TRBV19; D is uncertain. Deletions cut 6 bases from V and 1 base from J, with 9 bases between. Germline V lookup: CDR1 LNHDA, CDR2 SQIVND (reference sequence). The CDR3 loop spans 13 amino acids. This CDR3 reads CASRLHSNTEAFF. As DNA, the CDR3 is TGTGCCAGTAGACTGCACTCGAACACTGAAGCTTTCTTT.

This sequence joins TRBV15 and TRBJ1-3, with 8 nucleotides matching TRBD1. J lost 0 bases, V lost 0 bases, and 7 bases had no gene match. The germline CDR1 and CDR2 sequences are LNHNV and YYDKDF (reference sequence). The CDR3 has 18 residues. The CDR3 reads CATSRDRDRRSSGNTIYF. The DNA for the CDR3 is TGTGCCACCAGCAGAGACCGGGACAGGCGTAGCTCTGGAAACACCATATATTTT.

The rearrangement uses TRBV7-9 and TRBJ1-1; D gene unclear. The CDR3 extends over 14 amino acids. Trimming removed 3 bases from V and 0 bases from J, with 8 bases in between. Germline-derived CDR1 and CDR2 are SEHNR and FQNEAQ (reference sequence). The CDR3 reads CASSFTNLNTEAFF. The CDR3, as DNA: TGTGCCAGCAGCTTCACGAACTTGAACACTGAAGCTTTCTTT.

The chain has TRBV19 and TRBJ1-1; D remains unclear. Trimming removed 4 bases from V and 4 bases from J, with 7 bases in between. CDR3 size: 12 residues. Germline lookup yields CDR1 LNHDA and CDR2 SQIVND (reference sequence). The CDR3 reads CASSNTGTEAFF. CDR3 DNA: TGTGCCAGTAGTAATACGGGCACTGAAGCTTTCTTT.

V usage is TRBV11-2 and J usage is TRBJ2-7, with 8 bases that match TRBD1. Germline V gives CDR1 SGHAT, CDR2 FQNNGV. V shed 3 bases and J 3 bases; nucleotides not matched to a gene: 4. This CDR3 spans 14 amino acids. Here the CDR3 DNA reads TGTGCCAGCAGCTTCGGGACAGGAGTCTACGAGCAGTACTTC. It encodes CASSFGTGVYEQYF.